This T cell receptor (beta chain) was profiled in a study of cytomegalovirus exposure and HLA in healthy donors. Notes on the study in general: Presence/absence analyses assumed roughly uniform sequencing depth across donors. TCR beta chains numbering some 160 were designated cytomegalovirus-associated.

The V gene's germline CDR1 is GTSNPN and CDR2 SVGIG (reference sequence). V dropped 2 bases and J dropped 3 bases, with 11 bases sitting between them. This CDR3 spans 14 amino acids. The PCR had 60 Vbeta and 13 Jbeta primers. Clones were read by immunoSEQ multiplex PCR, and TCRdb kept only the in-frame ones, dropping some. This sample's clone table lists more than 95,000 clones. Remarks on this clone: Its antigen is unidentified.

The specimen sequenced was PBMCs. This receptor was taken from a man aged 18 to 30 in good health and CMV-seronegative. The chain carries TRBV30 and TRBJ1-3; D is ambiguous. CDR3 amino acids: CAWSFSVFGNTIYF. The CDR3 DNA sequence: TGTGCCTGGAGTTTTAGCGTTTTTGGAAACACCATATATTTT.